A single sample is the source of the 18 T cell receptor beta chains below, sequenced in a study of hypomethylating agent response in myelodysplastic syndrome. Clones were read by immunoSEQ multiplex PCR, and TCRdb kept only the in-frame ones, dropping some. The data contain a few thousand clones, about 80% of them singletons. The material sequenced was bone marrow, taken before or after starting hypomethylating agent treatment for myelodysplastic syndrome (not recorded which). The source is a human donor with myelodysplastic syndrome.

In this sample, this clone turned up once. The rearrangement uses TRBV9 and TRBJ2-2, with D perhaps TRBD1 (7 bases). The V end was cut by 4 bases, the J end by 5 bases, with 15 bases between. This CDR3 has 15 amino acids. Germline values: CDR1 SGDLS, CDR2 YYNGEE. CDR3 sequence (DNA): TGTGCCAGCAGCCCCCGACAGGGAGGTACCGGGGAGCTGTTTTTT. It encodes CASSPRQGGTGELFF.

This clone ranks as large (0.1 to 1%). This chain joins TRBV27 and TRBJ1-1; 7 nucleotides match TRBD1. This CDR3 has 13 amino acids. Germline assignment: CDR1 MNHEY and CDR2 SMNVEV (reference sequence). The J segment lost 11 bases and the V segment lost 3 bases, leaving 9 bases of the junction unmatched. CDR3 residues: CASSLTGSDKAFF. As DNA, the CDR3 is TGTGCCAGCAGTTTGACAGGGTCAGACAAGGCTTTCTTT.

V usage is TRBV10-3 and J usage is TRBJ2-3; 8 nucleotides match TRBD2. The CDR3 runs to 15 residues. CDR1 and CDR2 (germline): ENHRY, SYGVKD. Trimming at V came to 0 bases and at J to 1 base, leaving 0 bases not matched to a gene. The CDR3 loop reads CAISESSGGTDTQYF. In nucleotides, the CDR3 is TGTGCCATCAGTGAGTCTAGCGGGGGCACAGATACGCAGTATTTT.

This sequence joins TRBV7-9 and TRBJ1-1; no clear D. Germline V gives CDR1 SEHNR, CDR2 FQNEAQ (reference sequence). The CDR3 has 13 residues. The V end was cut by 5 bases, the J end by 7 bases, with 14 bases between. CDR3 amino acids: CASSPTAGIEAFF. DNA for the CDR3: TGTGCCAGCAGCCCCACTGCCGGTATTGAAGCTTTCTTT.

The chain is built from TRBV9 and TRBJ2-1; D call uncertain. The CDR3 has 14 amino acids. Germline values: CDR1 SGDLS, CDR2 YYNGEE. V was shortened by 1 base and J by 7 bases, with 12 bases between the two germline ends. DNA of the CDR3: TGTGCCAGCAGCGTATCTCATCCCCCAAATGAGCAGTTCTTC. Translating gives CASSVSHPPNEQFF.

The V and J genes are TRBV27 and TRBJ2-1, with unresolved D. CDR3 size: 16 residues. V shed 7 bases and J shed 0 bases, with 16 bases lying between them. Germline lookup yields CDR1 MNHEY and CDR2 SMNVEV (reference sequence). CDR3 in DNA: TGTGCCAGCATGGGTGGGTCTTGGAGCTCCTACAATGAGCAGTTCTTC. Its protein product is CASMGGSWSSYNEQFF.

The chain carries TRBV14 and TRBJ2-3, with 7 bases that match TRBD2. Looked up from germline, CDR1 is SGHDN and CDR2 is FVKESK. The CDR3 covers 16 residues. The V and J ends lost 0 bases and 0 bases, in that order; junction bases with no gene match: 3. CDR3 region: CASSQDSGFSTDTQYF. Here the CDR3 DNA reads TGTGCCAGCAGCCAAGATAGCGGGTTCAGCACAGATACGCAGTATTTT.

The gene calls are TRBV5-4 and TRBJ2-1, with 9 nucleotides matching TRBD1. The CDR3 length is 13 residues. From germline, CDR1 is SGHNT and CDR2 YYREEE (reference sequence). J was trimmed by 4 bases and V by 5 bases; bases with no gene match: 1. CDR3 sequence: CASRGQGYNEQFF. CDR3 coding DNA: TGTGCCAGCAGGGGACAGGGATACAATGAGCAGTTCTTC.

The chain couples TRBV7-9 to TRBJ2-1; 9 bases are a match to TRBD2. The CDR3 has 15 amino acids. Looked up from germline, CDR1 is SEHNR and CDR2 is FQNEAQ (reference sequence). V lost 5 bases and J lost 5; bases outside the gene matches: 7. This CDR3 is CASSMLAGMHNEQFF. The CDR3 DNA follows: TGTGCCAGCAGCATGCTAGCGGGGATGCACAATGAGCAGTTCTTC.

The chain employs TRBV11-2 and TRBJ2-7; 7 nucleotides match TRBD2. Losses at the gene ends were 5 bases for V and 3 bases for J; bases not matched to a gene: 13. Germline V lookup: CDR1 SGHAT, CDR2 FQNNGV. CDR3 length: 16 amino acids. CDR3 DNA: TGTGCCAGCAGCCACTTGGGTGGGGAGGGCCACTACGAGCAGTACTTC. The encoded protein is CASSHLGGEGHYEQYF.

This chain joins TRBV11-2 and TRBJ1-1, with D perhaps matching TRBD1 (6 bases). The CDR3 is 13 residues long. Germline V gene sequence: CDR1 SGHAT, CDR2 FQNNGV. V was shortened by 4 bases and J by 1 base, with 7 bases between the two germline ends. The CDR3 reads CASSSDRNTEAFF. CDR3 in DNA: TGTGCCAGCAGCTCGGACAGGAACACTGAAGCTTTCTTT.

This sequence joins TRBV7-8 and TRBJ2-7; possibly TRBD1 or TRBD2 for D (5 bases each). Deletions cut 0 bases from V and 0 bases from J, with 15 bases between. CDR3 size: 17 residues. Germline V gives CDR1 SGHVS, CDR2 FQNEAQ. CDR3 nucleotides: TGTGCCAGCAGCTTAGCAGGGACGCCTTCCAGCTCCTACGAGCAGTACTTC. It encodes CASSLAGTPSSSYEQYF. The full variable domain, its missing parts supplied by reference TRBV7-8 and TRBJ2-7, is GAGVSQSPRYKVAKRGQDVALRCDPISGHVSLFWYQQALGQGPEFLTYFQNEAQLDKSGLPSDRFFAERPEGSVSTLKIQRTQQEDSAVYLCASSLAGTPSSSYEQYFGPGTRLTVT.

The chain links TRBV6-6 to TRBJ2-1; no definite D call. Per the germline V gene, CDR1 is MNHNY and CDR2 is SVGAGI (reference sequence). V was shortened by 8 bases and J by 10 bases, with 6 bases between the two germline ends. The CDR3 runs 9 residues. CDR3 amino acids: CASGREQFF. In nucleotides, the CDR3 is TGTGCCAGCGGGCGAGAGCAGTTCTTC.

The CDR3 bases are TGTGCCAGCAGCTTAATGTCTGGAGGCAATCAGCCCCAGCATTTT. This sequence encodes CASSLMSGGNQPQHF. This rearrangement joins TRBV7-2 to TRBJ1-5; no definite D call. CDR3 length: 15 amino acids. Germline V gene sequence: CDR1 SGHTA, CDR2 FQGNSA. V lost 2 bases to trimming and J lost 2 bases, with 10 bases between them.

V usage is TRBV6-1 and J usage is TRBJ1-5; D is uncertain. The V gene's germline CDR1 is MNHNS and CDR2 SASEGT. The CDR3 contains 15 residues. V was pared by 1 base and J by 5 bases, with 12 bases between. CDR3 sequence (DNA): TGTGCCAGCAGTGAAGGTCCTTGGGGAGATCAGCCCCAGCATTTT. This translates into CASSEGPWGDQPQHF.

This clone was counted between two and nine times. The gene calls are TRBV7-2 and TRBJ2-1; D is tentatively TRBD1 or TRBD2 (5 bases each). Looked up from germline, CDR1 is SGHTA and CDR2 is FQGNSA. The CDR3 extends over 14 amino acids. The V gene lost 7 bases and the J gene lost 6 bases, with 16 bases spanning the gap. The CDR3 DNA is TGTGCCAGCAACCGACCCCCAGGGAGCAATGAGCAGTTCTTC. It is translated as CASNRPPGSNEQFF.

By proportion, this clone is large. The gene calls are TRBV13 and TRBJ2-1; TRBD2 matches at 7 bases. The germline V gene has CDR1 PRHDT and CDR2 FYEKMQ (reference sequence). The J segment lost 4 bases and the V segment lost 5 bases, leaving 11 bases of the junction unmatched. This CDR3 has 16 residues. The DNA of the CDR3 is TGTGCCAGCAGCCACCGACGACTAGCCATTTACAATGAGCAGTTCTTC. Its translation is CASSHRRLAIYNEQFF. The entire variable domain, with the rest obtained from reference TRBV13 and TRBJ2-1, is as follows: AAGVIQSPRHLIKEKRETATLKCYPIPRHDTVYWYQQGPGQDPQFLISFYEKMQSDKGSIPDRFSAQQFSDYHSELNMSSLELGDSALYFCASSHRRLAIYNEQFFGPGTRLTVL.

The genes are TRBV19 and TRBJ2-5; D is possibly TRBD2 (6 bases). Germline CDR1 and CDR2: LNHDA and SQIVND (reference sequence). Trimming removed 3 bases from V and 5 bases from J, with 13 bases in between. CDR3 size: 14 residues. Here the CDR3 reads CASSINGGRETQYF. The DNA for the CDR3 is TGTGCCAGTAGTATTAACGGGGGTAGGGAGACCCAGTACTTC.